This TCR beta chain was sequenced during a study of Graves' ophthalmopathy and Graves' hyperthyroidism. The sample holds many counts of this clonotype. In donors with ophthalmopathy, activity was moderate-to-severe, with CAS ≥3, NOSPECS ≥4 and duration under 3 months. The authors amplified TCR beta CDR3 regions, and they did so from RNA transcripts for repertoire sequencing. RT-PCR was first run with HTBI primers, then multiplex PCR in a second round. TCRdb reprocessed the multiplex PCR reads with MiXCR, giving one entry per CDR3 protein. The sample has almost 750,000 distinct CDR3 sequences; roughly two fifths are singletons. The CDR3 has 13 amino acids. Trimming removed 6 bases at V and 3 bases at J, with 12 bases between. Germline V lookup: CDR1 ENHRY, CDR2 SYGVKD.

J is TRBJ2-7 and V is TRBV10-3, with TRBD2 as a possible D gene (6 bases). This TCR was recovered from an adult man with Graves' ophthalmopathy. The sequenced sample was peripheral blood. The CDR3 bases are TGTGCCATCAGACCACTAGCAGACTACGAGCAGTACTTC. This sequence encodes CAIRPLADYEQYF.